This T cell receptor (beta chain) emerged from a study of post-analysis software for immune sequencing data. Worth noting for this clonotype: Its antigen remains unidentified.

Trimming cost V 6 bases and J 8 bases; bases outside gene matches: 6. CDR1 MRHNA and CDR2 SNTAGT come from the germline V gene. This CDR3 has 15 residues. Prepared libraries of TCR beta cDNA carried unique molecular identifiers. TCRdb passed the PCR reads through MiXCR, listing each CDR3 protein once. Among around 400,000 distinct CDR3 sequences listed, 39% were seen once. General study points: Among several TRBV segments more frequent in patients than controls were TRBV5-6, TRBV5-1 and TRBV20-1. The normalized Chao1 diversity of multiple sclerosis patients was significantly lower than that of controls.

The clonotype originates from a girl aged 2 to 10 with multiple sclerosis. The rearrangement links TRBV6-4 to TRBJ2-1; TRBD2 matches 14 bases. Sequenced: blood. CDR3 in amino acids: CASSGGLAGVDEQFF. CDR3 nucleotides: TGTGCCAGCAGCGGGGGACTAGCGGGGGTCGATGAGCAGTTCTTC.